This entry features one T cell receptor (beta chain) sequence. This sample is part of a study of PD-1 blockade in classical Hodgkin lymphoma. TCRdb's table, derived via immunoSEQ multiplex PCR, lists solely in-frame clones and lacks some. The table has around 20,000 clones, about four fifths seen once; the top ten hold about a sixth. Exposure to brentuximab vedotin varied, and each patient had relapsed following autologous stem cell transplantation. The sequences come from peripheral blood mononuclear cells (PBMCs), collected before the second cycle of nivolumab. The sequence was obtained from a human donor with classical Hodgkin lymphoma.

The chain's CDR3 is CASTLWGTNTGELFF. The CDR3, as DNA: TGTGCCAGTACCCTATGGGGGACGAACACCGGGGAGCTGTTTTTT. V usage is TRBV6-5 and J usage is TRBJ2-2, with D possibly being TRBD1 or TRBD2 (5 bases each). V was clipped by 9 bases and J by 0 bases, with 14 bases between them. There are 15 residues in the CDR3. In germline, CDR1 is MNHEY, CDR2 SVGAGI.